Below are 7 T cell receptor beta chains sequenced from a single sample in a study of cytomegalovirus exposure and HLA in healthy donors. Researchers ran the PCR with 60 Vbeta and 13 Jbeta primers. Sequencing used immunoSEQ multiplex PCR; TCRdb keeps in-frame clones, though not all of them. This table has about 190,000 clones, 60% to 80% appearing once. The sequenced sample was PBMCs. These receptors all come from a woman in her twenties or thirties in good health and CMV-seropositive.

The chain links TRBV28 to TRBJ1-1, with 8 nucleotides matching TRBD1. Losses at the gene ends were 6 bases for V and 2 bases for J; bases not matched to a gene: 11. This CDR3 is 16 amino acids long. Germline V gene sequence: CDR1 MDHEN, CDR2 SYDVKM. In nucleotides, the CDR3 is TGTGCCAGCAGCTCCTACGGACAGGGACCTAACACTGAAGCTTTCTTT. Encoded protein: CASSSYGQGPNTEAFF.

The chain uses TRBV10-2 and TRBJ1-3; TRBD1 aligns across 12 bases. V lost 3 bases and J lost 2; bases outside the gene matches: 8. The CDR3 extends over 18 amino acids. The V gene's germline CDR1 is WSHSY and CDR2 SAAADI. CDR3 sequence (DNA): TGCGCCAGCAGTGACCCCGGGACAGGGGGCCTCGCTGGAAACACCATATATTTT. Its protein product is CASSDPGTGGLAGNTIYF.

The genes are TRBV6-5 and TRBJ2-7, with D possibly being TRBD1 (5 bases). Trimming took off 4 bases at V and 4 bases at J, with 17 bases between the two ends. Germline loops: CDR1 MNHEY, CDR2 SVGAGI. The CDR3 spans 15 residues. The CDR3 region is CASSSAGQGLYEQYF. CDR3 nucleotides: TGTGCCAGCAGTTCCGCCGGGCAGGGTCTATACGAGCAGTACTTC.

This clone turned up a few times. V usage is TRBV6-1 and J usage is TRBJ2-7; D may be TRBD1 (5 bases). The CDR3 consists of 12 residues. V lost 3 bases to trimming and J lost 6 bases, with 9 bases between them. Germline V lookup: CDR1 MNHNS, CDR2 SASEGT. CDR3: CASSDRVFEQYF. DNA of the CDR3: TGTGCCAGCAGTGACAGGGTTTTCGAGCAGTACTTC.

The chain joins TRBV6-6 to TRBJ1-1; D unclear. V lost 0 bases and J 8 bases, leaving 10 bases between the germline ends. The CDR3 is made up of 13 amino acids. Looked up from germline, CDR1 is MNHNY and CDR2 is SVGAGI (reference sequence). The chain's CDR3 is CASSYSSPSEAFF. CDR3 nucleotides: TGTGCCAGCAGTTACTCATCCCCAAGCGAAGCTTTCTTT.

The genes are TRBV19 and TRBJ1-5; 9 bases align to TRBD1. Trimming took 5 bases from V and 7 from J; bases not matched to a gene: 12. This CDR3 spans 16 amino acids. Looked up from germline, CDR1 is LNHDA and CDR2 is SQIVND (reference sequence). In nucleotides, the CDR3 is TGTGCCAGTAGTTTAACAAGGACAGGGGTTCGACAGCCCCAGCATTTT. Translation: CASSLTRTGVRQPQHF.

The chain joins TRBV5-6 to TRBJ1-1, with 10 bases identical to TRBD1. CDR3 length: 15 amino acids. Trimming cost V 2 bases and J 6 bases; bases outside gene matches: 7. CDR1 is SGHDT and CDR2 is YYEEEE in the germline V gene. In nucleotides, the CDR3 is TGTGCCAGCAGCTTCCGGGACAGGGGATCTTCTGAAGCTTTCTTT. As protein: CASSFRDRGSSEAFF.